A selection of T cell receptor beta chains follows, all from one sample in a study of identical twins. A single record per CDR3 protein comes from TCRdb applying MiXCR to the 5' RACE reads. The sample has 240,000 or so distinct CDR3 sequences; approximately 11% are singletons. The sample was also linked to a second study, of yellow fever vaccine responses in identical twins.

Sample: memory (CD45RO+) T cells sorted from blood. These receptors were obtained from a woman younger than 30 in good health. CDR3s leave out the opening cysteine and the closing phenylalanine or tryptophan. Clone size is shown for a subset of rows, as once, few, many or a class of expanded clone.

len,v_gene,abundance,CDR3aa
13,TRBV27,few,ASSQGVLAGDTQY
11,TRBV14,NA,ASRKLMSHEQF
14,TRBV11-2,NA,ASSSGTSGSRETQY
15,TRBV5-1,NA,ASSLRLAGGGGETQY
11,TRBV12-3/TRBV12-4,few,ASIKTGNTEAF
12,TRBV12-3/TRBV12-4,many,ASSLIATGQEQY
9,TRBV12-3/TRBV12-4,few,ASGTLDTQY
12,TRBV5-1,NA,ASSLRQGALEQY
12,TRBV13,NA,ASCVRLAGETQY
13,TRBV6-5,few,ASSYLGQGVDEQY
14,TRBV7-8,NA,ASSELGTAPNYEQY
13,TRBV5-1,few,ASSLAGDPYNEQF
12,TRBV7-2,NA,ASSSVGVTGELF
14,TRBV6-5,many,ASSYGRGALNAEAF
11,TRBV2,NA,ASSYRATYEQY
16,TRBV7-8,many,ASSLVWGTSGRGNEQF
12,TRBV7-2,NA,ASSLNVQNYEQY
11,TRBV11-2,NA,ASSLGDQETQY
13,TRBV6-2/TRBV6-3,many,ASRPRLETRETQY
13,TRBV5-6,NA,ASSFQRDFQNEQF
12,TRBV6-1,NA,ASTRTYNTGELF
12,TRBV5-5,few,ASSFPRNTGELF
11,TRBV6-5,few,ASSYWGGNEQF
14,TRBV7-2,few,ASSSTFRQGAYEQY
9,TRBV6-1,NA,ASKTVYEQY
14,TRBV20-1,few,SARDPSGRAYNEQF
13,TRBV5-1,many,ASSRDTRSYNEQF
10,TRBV6-5,NA,AQAALCYEQY
14,TRBV3-1,few,ASSTTRTGRAGELF
12,TRBV9,few,ASSGLTVPETQY
11,TRBV20-1,many,SAKTSIHNEQF
12,TRBV5-6,NA,ASSRDRGPYEQY
12,TRBV20-1,NA,SASGLAGKGELF
13,TRBV7-8,NA,ASSSLRDGYQPQH
15,TRBV7-8,NA,ASSLGTIRSSYNEQF
12,TRBV6-2/TRBV6-3,many,ASSYGVPSYEQY
12,TRBV29-1,many,SVEDSGVGDEQF
13,TRBV6-1,few,ASSEGTGDTGELF
11,TRBV10-3,few,AISGLGPGPQH
13,TRBV7-2,many,ASSLRIVAPNTQY
12,TRBV6-1,NA,ASSESGGGQPQH
12,TRBV7-2,few,ASSLELDTGELF
14,TRBV4-2,NA,ASSQAASGGAYEQY
13,TRBV28,few,ASSLPTGGLETQY
13,TRBV2,NA,ASSEWRGGNQPQH